A single sample is the source of the 10 T cell receptor beta chains below, sequenced in a study of cytomegalovirus exposure and HLA in healthy donors. The primer mix had 60 Vbeta and 13 Jbeta primers. Using immunoSEQ multiplex PCR, the repertoire was profiled, and TCRdb retains in-frame clones only, with some absent. The sample has tens of thousands of clones; 60% to 80% are singletons. Sequencing was done on a sample of PBMCs. The receptors derive from a man aged 60 to 69 in good health and CMV-seropositive.

V usage is TRBV11-3 and J usage is TRBJ2-1; 9 positions match TRBD2. The CDR3 totals 19 residues. Germline CDR1 is SGHNT and CDR2 is YENEEA. V dropped 5 bases and J dropped 1; count of bases not matched to a gene: 15. CDR3 sequence: CASSLEERLAEGSYNEQFF. CDR3 sequence (DNA): TGTGCCAGCAGCCTCGAGGAGCGACTAGCGGAGGGGTCCTACAATGAGCAGTTCTTC.

The rearrangement links TRBV19 to TRBJ1-3, with D possibly matching TRBD1 (6 bases). Germline V gene sequence: CDR1 LNHDA, CDR2 SQIVND (reference sequence). The V gene lost 10 bases and the J gene lost 5 bases, with 21 bases spanning the gap. The CDR3 is 15 amino acids. This CDR3 is CATADSTRRRNTIYF. CDR3 DNA: TGTGCCACCGCGGACAGTACAAGACGACGAAACACCATATATTTT.

V gene TRBV2 combines with J gene TRBJ2-5; TRBD2 aligns across 12 bases. This CDR3 contains 15 residues. Germline V gene lookup returns CDR1 SNHLY and CDR2 FYNNEI. V trimming: 3 bases; J trimming: 1 base; junction bases outside the gene matches: 0. In DNA, the CDR3 is TGTGCCAGCAGTGAGACTAGCGGGGGCCAAGAGACCCAGTACTTC. Amino acid sequence: CASSETSGGQETQYF.

The rearrangement links TRBV7-9 to TRBJ2-5, with D possibly being TRBD1 (5 bases). Germline-derived CDR1 and CDR2 are SEHNR and FQNEAQ (reference sequence). V lost 5 bases to trimming and J lost 2 bases, with 12 bases between them. This CDR3 is built from 14 residues. CDR3 loop: CASSPRTLQETQYF. The CDR3 nucleotides read TGTGCCAGCAGCCCTCGGACATTACAAGAGACCCAGTACTTC.

The count of this clone is one. The rearrangement joins TRBV13 to TRBJ2-7, with 7 bases matching TRBD1. In germline, CDR1 is PRHDT, CDR2 FYEKMQ (reference sequence). The CDR3 extends over 14 amino acids. V lost 5 bases and J lost 3; bases outside the gene matches: 7. The CDR3, as DNA: TGTGCCAGCAGCCGACAGGGTCCGGTCTACGAGCAGTACTTC. Protein sequence: CASSRQGPVYEQYF.

The rearrangement links TRBV2 to TRBJ2-1; TRBD2 matches 11 bases. There are 18 residues in the CDR3. V was pared by 1 base and J by 5 bases, with 10 bases of the junction left unmatched. Germline loops: CDR1 SNHLY, CDR2 FYNNEI. The CDR3 bases are TGTGCCAGCAGTGAAGAGGTGTGGGCACTAGCGGGAGACAATGAGCAGTTCTTC. Protein product: CASSEEVWALAGDNEQFF.

A note on this clone: A read error may account for a junction end that differs from germline. V and J are TRBV7-9 and TRBJ2-7; D is perhaps TRBD2 (5 bases). The germline gives CDR1 SEHNR, CDR2 FQNEAQ (reference sequence). The CDR3 loop spans 16 amino acids. The CDR3 nucleotides read TGTTCCAGCAGCCGATCCCCGGTGAGCGGAATCTACGAGCAGTACTTC. The encoded protein is CSSSRSPVSGIYEQYF.

The chain recombines TRBV11-3 with TRBJ1-1; 11 bases map to TRBD1. This CDR3 region has 17 residues. The V and J ends lost 3 bases and 0 bases, in that order; junction bases with no gene match: 6. The germline CDR1 and CDR2 sequences are SGHNT and YENEEA. CDR3 DNA: TGTGCCAGCAGCTTGATTGGACAGGGGGCGATGAACACTGAAGCTTTCTTT. This sequence encodes CASSLIGQGAMNTEAFF.

The chain joins TRBV6-6 to TRBJ1-1; 9 positions agree with TRBD1. Trimming cost V 6 bases and J 1 base; bases outside gene matches: 6. The CDR3 contains 15 residues. From germline, CDR1 is MNHNY and CDR2 SVGAGI (reference sequence). This CDR3 is CASSDRTGENTEAFF. The DNA for the CDR3 is TGTGCCAGCAGCGACCGGACAGGGGAGAACACTGAAGCTTTCTTT.

The rearrangement links TRBV19 to TRBJ2-7; 10 nucleotides line up with TRBD1. Germline V CDR1 and CDR2: LNHDA, SQIVND (reference sequence). The trim removed 0 bases at V and 8 bases at J, leaving 10 bases unmatched. There are 16 residues in the CDR3. The CDR3, as DNA: TGTGCCAGTAGTATAGATGGGACAGGGGATCAGTTGAAGCAGTACTTC. Amino acid sequence: CASSIDGTGDQLKQYF. Drawing the rest from reference TRBV19 and TRBJ2-7, the complete variable domain is DGGITQSPKYLFRKEGQNVTLSCEQNLNHDAMYWYRQDPGQGLRLIYYSQIVNDFQKGDIAEGYSVSREKKESFPLTVTSAQKNPTAFYLCASSIDGTGDQLKQYFGPGTRLTVT.